This record looks at one T cell receptor (beta chain) sequence and its context. Its antigen is not identified. Per the original data handling: What underpinned the distant-metastasis classifier for papillary thyroid cancer was the set of CDR3 differences across clinicopathological groups. MiXCR re-clonotyped the PCR reads for TCRdb. TCRdb's processing, not the authors' own work, is the source of the V and J calls. The table shows some 30,000 clones, with roughly a third occurring only once. The trim removed 5 bases at V and 4 bases at J, leaving 9 bases unmatched. In germline, CDR1 is SGDLS, CDR2 YYNGEE. The CDR3 totals 14 residues. The data were taken from a study of metastatic and nonmetastatic thyroid tumors. Looking at the study overall: For malignant and benign thyroid patients, tumor or nodule tissue and blood were the sources whose repertoires were compared. Findings and caveats of the study: Compared with benign nodules, malignant thyroid tumors were reported to have significantly higher TCR beta diversity in both blood and tumor.

Thyroid surgery had not been preceded by any treatment in any patient. The genes are TRBV9 and TRBJ2-7; 7 bases line up with TRBD2. The material sequenced was tumor tissue. The source of this sequence is a female donor with papillary thyroid cancer or a benign thyroid nodule (not recorded which). Some clones in this sample may be carry-over from other donors' samples. The chain's CDR3 is CASRLPAGTYEQYF. DNA for the CDR3: TGTGCCAGCAGGCTACCAGCGGGGACTTACGAGCAGTACTTC.